This is a list of T cell receptor beta chains from one sample in a study of blood T cells in healthy people across ages. Each CDR3 protein is one row after TCRdb ran MiXCR on the 5' RACE reads. The sample gives 1.5 million to 2 million distinct CDR3 sequences, roughly 27% of which show up once; roughly 8% is in the top ten. Sequenced input: blood. These receptors all stem from a woman aged 25 to 39 in good health. The CDR3 runs from the conserved cysteine through the conserved F or W. Each record gives: J gene, D gene, V gene, clone size, CDR3 DNA, CDR3 protein. A D gene is named only where the DNA matches it firmly. The listing skips clone size in some rows; elsewhere it reads once, few, many or a size class.

TRBJ2-7 | TRBD1 | TRBV9 | many | TGTGCCAGCAGCGCCGGGACAGGGACCTACGAGCAGTACTTC | CASSAGTGTYEQYF
TRBJ1-4 | . | TRBV30 | few | TGTGCCTGGGGCCGGGACGGTGAAAAACTGTTTTTT | CAWGRDGEKLFF
TRBJ2-7 | . | TRBV5-6 | . | TGTGCCGGCAGCTTTCAAGACTACGAGCAGTACTTC | CAGSFQDYEQYF
TRBJ1-2 | . | TRBV6-5 | few | TGTGCCAGCAGTTACTCTCGGGGACAACATGGCTACACCTTC | CASSYSRGQHGYTF
TRBJ1-6 | . | TRBV6-1 | . | TGTGCCAGCAGTTCAAACAGGCTCTTTTCACCCCTCCACTTT | CASSSNRLFSPLHF
TRBJ2-1 | . | TRBV7-2 | . | TGTGCCAGCAGCTTTGTGGGAGGTACTGAGCAGTTCTTC | CASSFVGGTEQFF
TRBJ2-1 | TRBD2 | TRBV7-2 | few | TGTGCCAGCAGCCTAGCGGGAGTGGTGTTCTTC | CASSLAGVVFF
TRBJ1-2 | . | TRBV19 | . | TGTGCCAGTAGTATAGCCGCCGGGGACTATGGCTACACCTTC | CASSIAAGDYGYTF
TRBJ2-1 | TRBD1 | TRBV5-1 | few | TGCGCCAGCAGCTTCCGACCCGGGACAGGGAGGGGCTCCTACAATGAGCAGTTCTTC | CASSFRPGTGRGSYNEQFF
TRBJ1-2 | TRBD1 | TRBV29-1 | few | TGCAGCTTCTTACAGGGGGACTATGGCTACACCTTC | CSFLQGDYGYTF
TRBJ2-3 | . | TRBV6-6 | . | TGTGCCAGCAGTTACTCGAGTATCGCGGTGCGCGGGGATACGCAGTATTTT | CASSYSSIAVRGDTQYF
TRBJ1-2 | TRBD1 | TRBV6-1 | . | TGTGCCAGCAGACTTCTGGGGACAGGCTATGGCTACACCTTC | CASRLLGTGYGYTF
TRBJ2-7 | TRBD2 | TRBV9 | . | TGTGCCAGCAGCGTACCCTTTGGGACTAGCGGGAGGGCCCCCAGGGACCGCGAGCAGTACTTC | CASSVPFGTSGRAPRDREQYF
TRBJ1-3 | . | TRBV7-2 | . | TGTGCCAGCAGCTTAGCTGGCAGGGCGGACACCATATATTTT | CASSLAGRADTIYF
TRBJ2-7 | TRBD1 | TRBV7-9 | few | TGTGCCAGCAGCTTAACTGATCAGGGGGCCATCAGGTACGAGCAGTACTTC | CASSLTDQGAIRYEQYF
TRBJ2-1 | TRBD2 | TRBV12-3/TRBV12-4 | . | TGTGCCAGCAGGCCACGACTAGCGGGGGACCCCAATGAGCAGTTCTTC | CASRPRLAGDPNEQFF
TRBJ2-5 | . | TRBV7-3 | . | TGTGCCAGCAGCCCGTCCCGGAGTGTCGAGACCCAGTACTTC | CASSPSRSVETQYF
TRBJ2-3 | TRBD1 | TRBV3-1 | . | TGTGCCAGCAGCCAAACAGGGGACCGCACAGATACGCAGTATTTT | CASSQTGDRTDTQYF
TRBJ2-1 | TRBD2 | TRBV12-3/TRBV12-4 | . | TGTGCCAGCAGTTTAGCTCTTGGGGCGGGACTAGCGGTATACAATGAGCAGTTCTTC | CASSLALGAGLAVYNEQFF
TRBJ2-1 | TRBD1 | TRBV30 | few | TGTGCCTGGAGCGACCGGGACAGGGGGCGGAATGAGCAGTTCTTC | CAWSDRDRGRNEQFF
TRBJ2-1 | . | TRBV4-3 | few | TGCGCCAGCAGCCAAAACAGATACAATGAGCAGTTCTTC | CASSQNRYNEQFF
TRBJ2-7 | TRBD1 | TRBV28 | few | TGTGCCAGCAGTACAGGGGGGAGAACCTACGAGCAGTACTTC | CASSTGGRTYEQYF
TRBJ2-5 | . | TRBV7-2 | . | TGTGCCAGCAGCTCTAACAGGGCCTCAGAGACCCAGTACTTC | CASSSNRASETQYF
TRBJ1-2 | . | TRBV7-2 | . | TGTGCCTGCAGCGCAGGGACCGGCTACACCTTC | CACSAGTGYTF
TRBJ1-1 | . | TRBV6-5 | . | TGTGCCAGCAAACCGGGACAAAGGAACACTGAAGCTTTCTTT | CASKPGQRNTEAFF
TRBJ1-3 | . | TRBV5-1 | . | TGCGCCAGCAGCTTTGAGGGGGGCTCTGGAAACACCATATATTTT | CASSFEGGSGNTIYF
TRBJ2-1 | . | TRBV9 | . | TGTGCCAGCAGCTCCCCGGCAGGGCTGGGGTACAATGAGCAGTTCTTC | CASSSPAGLGYNEQFF
TRBJ1-2 | TRBD1 | TRBV4-1 | . | TGCGCCAGCAGCCGGGGGGACAGGTCTGGCGGCTACACCTTC | CASSRGDRSGGYTF
TRBJ2-1 | . | TRBV6-5 | . | TGTGCCAGCACCCGCAGGGGTCCTTACAATGAGCAGTTCTTC | CASTRRGPYNEQFF
TRBJ1-1 | . | TRBV7-3 | . | TGTGCCAGCAGCTCGTCCGGGCCAAACTCTGAAGCTTTCTTT | CASSSSGPNSEAFF
TRBJ2-5 | . | TRBV2 | . | TGTGCCAGCAGGGCTTCAACGACAGGAAATCAAGAGACCCAGTACTTC | CASRASTTGNQETQYF
TRBJ2-7 | . | TRBV4-2 | many | TGTGCCAGCAGCCAAGGGACCTCGTCCTACGAGCAGTACTTC | CASSQGTSSYEQYF
TRBJ2-5 | . | TRBV9 | many | TGTGCCAGCAGTGTAGGAGGGGGAGAGACCCAGTACTTC | CASSVGGGETQYF
TRBJ2-7 | . | TRBV18 | few | TGTGCCAGCTTTCGGGAGAGAGGCGAGCAGTACTTC | CASFRERGEQYF
TRBJ1-5 | . | TRBV20-1 | . | TGCAGTGCTATTGAAGACGGTCCCGGGAGCAATCAGCCCCAGCATTTT | CSAIEDGPGSNQPQHF
TRBJ2-1 | . | TRBV27 | . | TGTGCCAGCAGTTTCCACCGCAATGAGCAGTTCTTC | CASSFHRNEQFF
TRBJ1-5 | . | TRBV7-8 | . | TGTGCCAGCAGCTTAGGGAGGGAGGCGTATAATCAGCCCCAGCATTTT | CASSLGREAYNQPQHF
TRBJ2-5 | TRBD2 | TRBV29-1 | . | TGCAGCGTGGCTAGCGGGAGGGTCGAGACCCAGTACTTC | CSVASGRVETQYF
TRBJ2-1 | TRBD2 | TRBV20-1 | . | TGCAGTGCTAGGGACGTCGAGCGGGAGACCTCCTGCAATGAGCAGTTCTTC | CSARDVERETSCNEQFF
TRBJ2-7 | . | TRBV27 | many | TGTGCCAGCAGTCTCAATCACAGGGCCCTCGAGCAGTACTTC | CASSLNHRALEQYF